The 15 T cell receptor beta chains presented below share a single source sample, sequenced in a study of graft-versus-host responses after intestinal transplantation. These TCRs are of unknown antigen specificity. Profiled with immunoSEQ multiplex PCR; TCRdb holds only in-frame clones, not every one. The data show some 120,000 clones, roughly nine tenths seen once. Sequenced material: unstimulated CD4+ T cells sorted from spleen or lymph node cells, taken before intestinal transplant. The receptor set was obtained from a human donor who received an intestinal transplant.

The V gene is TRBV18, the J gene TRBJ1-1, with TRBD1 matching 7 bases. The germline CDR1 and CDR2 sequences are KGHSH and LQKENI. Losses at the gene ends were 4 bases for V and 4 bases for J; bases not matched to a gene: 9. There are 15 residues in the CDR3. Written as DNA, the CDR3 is TGTGCCAGCTCACAAGGACAGGCAAGAAGCACTGAAGCTTTCTTT. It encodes CASSQGQARSTEAFF.

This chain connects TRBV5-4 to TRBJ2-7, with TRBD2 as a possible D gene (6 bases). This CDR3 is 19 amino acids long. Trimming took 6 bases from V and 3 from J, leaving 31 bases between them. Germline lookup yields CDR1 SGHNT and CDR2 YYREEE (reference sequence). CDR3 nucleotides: TGTGCCAGCACTCTCGTATTTTTGACACGATCATGGGGAGGCTACGAGCAGTACTTC. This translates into CASTLVFLTRSWGGYEQYF.

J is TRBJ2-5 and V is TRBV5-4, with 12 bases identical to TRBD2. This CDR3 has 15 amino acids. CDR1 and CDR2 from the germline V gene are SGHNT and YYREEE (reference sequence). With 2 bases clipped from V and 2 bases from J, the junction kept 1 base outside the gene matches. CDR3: CASSLLAGGQETQYF. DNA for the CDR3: TGTGCCAGCAGCTTACTAGCGGGGGGTCAAGAGACCCAGTACTTC.

In DNA, the CDR3 is TGCGCCAGCAGCCACATGGCGGGGGGCTCGAAAGAGACCCAGTACTTC. Translated, it gives CASSHMAGGSKETQYF. The chain carries TRBV5-1 and TRBJ2-5; 8 bases are a match to TRBD2. Looked up from germline, CDR1 is SGHRS and CDR2 is YFSETQ. This CDR3 region has 16 residues. V lost 4 bases to trimming and J lost 3 bases; unmatched junction nucleotides: 11.

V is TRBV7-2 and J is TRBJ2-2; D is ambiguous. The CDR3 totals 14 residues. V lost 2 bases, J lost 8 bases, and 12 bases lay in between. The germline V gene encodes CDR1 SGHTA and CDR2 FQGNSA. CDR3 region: CASSLRLPVGELFF. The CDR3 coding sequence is TGTGCCAGCAGCTTAAGACTCCCGGTAGGGGAGCTGTTTTTT.

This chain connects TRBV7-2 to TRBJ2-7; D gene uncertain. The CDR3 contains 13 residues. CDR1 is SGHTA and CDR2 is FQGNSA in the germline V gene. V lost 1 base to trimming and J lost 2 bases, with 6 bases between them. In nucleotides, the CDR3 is TGTGCCAGCAGCTTAGTCGACACCTACGAGCAGTACTTC. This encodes CASSLVDTYEQYF.

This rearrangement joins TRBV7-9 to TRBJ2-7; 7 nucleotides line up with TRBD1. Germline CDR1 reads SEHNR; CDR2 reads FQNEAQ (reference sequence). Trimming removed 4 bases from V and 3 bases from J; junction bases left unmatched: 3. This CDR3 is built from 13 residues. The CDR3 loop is CASSWAGGYEQYF. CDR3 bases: TGTGCCAGCAGCTGGGCAGGGGGCTACGAGCAGTACTTC.

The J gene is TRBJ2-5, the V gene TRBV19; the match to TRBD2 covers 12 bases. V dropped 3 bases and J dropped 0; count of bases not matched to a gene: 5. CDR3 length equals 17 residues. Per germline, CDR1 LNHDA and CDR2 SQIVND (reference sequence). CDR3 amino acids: CASSIGLAGPYQETQYF. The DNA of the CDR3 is TGTGCCAGTAGTATCGGACTAGCGGGACCCTACCAAGAGACCCAGTACTTC.

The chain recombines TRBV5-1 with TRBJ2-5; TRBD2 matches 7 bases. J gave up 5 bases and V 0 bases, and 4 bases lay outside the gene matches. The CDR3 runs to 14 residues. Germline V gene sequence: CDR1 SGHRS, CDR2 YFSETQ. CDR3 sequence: CASSLGKAGETQYF. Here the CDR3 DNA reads TGCGCCAGCAGCTTGGGGAAAGCGGGGGAGACCCAGTACTTC.

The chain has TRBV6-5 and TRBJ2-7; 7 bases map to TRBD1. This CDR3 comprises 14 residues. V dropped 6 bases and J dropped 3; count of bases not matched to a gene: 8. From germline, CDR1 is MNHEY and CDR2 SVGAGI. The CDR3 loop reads CASRRTGTVYEQYF. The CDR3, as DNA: TGTGCCAGCAGGAGAACGGGGACAGTCTACGAGCAGTACTTC.

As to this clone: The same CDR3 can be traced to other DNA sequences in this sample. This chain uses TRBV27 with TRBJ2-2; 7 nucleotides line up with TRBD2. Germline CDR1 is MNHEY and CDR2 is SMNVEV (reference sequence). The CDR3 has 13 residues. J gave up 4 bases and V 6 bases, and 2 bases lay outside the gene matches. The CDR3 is CASRLAGTGELFF. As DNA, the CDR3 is TGTGCCAGCAGATTAGCGGGCACCGGGGAGCTGTTTTTT.

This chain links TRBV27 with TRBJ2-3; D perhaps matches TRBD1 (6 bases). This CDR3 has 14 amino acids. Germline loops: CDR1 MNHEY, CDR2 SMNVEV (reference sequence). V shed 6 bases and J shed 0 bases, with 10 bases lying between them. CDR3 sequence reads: CASSLTGSTDTQYF. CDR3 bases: TGTGCCAGCAGCCTGACAGGTAGCACAGATACGCAGTATTTT.

The DNA for the CDR3 is TGTGCCAGCAGCTTAGGTAGGGGGCGAGAAGAGACCCAGTACTTC. This codes for CASSLGRGREETQYF. The V call is TRBV11-2, the J call TRBJ2-5, with 7 bases aligning to TRBD1. Germline V gives CDR1 SGHAT, CDR2 FQNNGV. The CDR3 has 15 residues. Trimming cost V 1 base and J 3 bases; bases outside gene matches: 5. Looking up the rest from reference TRBV11-2 and TRBJ2-5 gives the full variable domain: EAGVAQSPRYKIIEKRQSVAFWCNPISGHATLYWYQQILGQGPKLLIQFQNNGVVDDSQLPKDRFSAERLKGVDSTLKIQPAKLEDSAVYLCASSLGRGREETQYFGPGTRLLVL.

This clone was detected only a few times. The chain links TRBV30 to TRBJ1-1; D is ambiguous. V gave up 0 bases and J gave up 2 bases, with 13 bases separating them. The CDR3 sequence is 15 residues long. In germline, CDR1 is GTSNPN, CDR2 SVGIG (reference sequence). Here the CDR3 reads CAWSVVGQVNTEAFF. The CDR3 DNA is TGTGCCTGGAGTGTAGTTGGTCAGGTCAACACTGAAGCTTTCTTT. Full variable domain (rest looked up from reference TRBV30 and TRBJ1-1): SQTIHQWPATLVQPVGSPLSLECTVEGTSNPNLYWYRQAAGRGLQLLFYSVGIGQISSEVPQNLSASRPQDRQFILSSKKLLLSDSGFYLCAWSVVGQVNTEAFFGQGTRLTVV.

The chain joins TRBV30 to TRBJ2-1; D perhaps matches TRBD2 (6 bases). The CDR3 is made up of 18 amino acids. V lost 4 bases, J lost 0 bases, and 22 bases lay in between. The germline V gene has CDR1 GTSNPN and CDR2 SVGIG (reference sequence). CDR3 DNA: TGTGCCTGGACCCCGGGACTTGGGGCCCGTATCTCCTACAATGAGCAGTTCTTC. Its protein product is CAWTPGLGARISYNEQFF. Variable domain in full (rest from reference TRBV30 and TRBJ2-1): SQTIHQWPATLVQPVGSPLSLECTVEGTSNPNLYWYRQAAGRGLQLLFYSVGIGQISSEVPQNLSASRPQDRQFILSSKKLLLSDSGFYLCAWTPGLGARISYNEQFFGPGTRLTVL.